Listed below are T cell receptor beta chains from one sample, sequenced in a study of control samples from healthy donors and cancer patients. Clones were sequenced by immunoSEQ multiplex PCR, and TCRdb holds only the in-frame ones, with some missing. The sample contains about 160,000 clones, 80% to 95% of which appear only once. Sequencing was done on a sample of blood. The receptor set was obtained from a woman aged 25-40 years in good health. Both conserved end residues are part of each CDR3. D genes are given only for firm matches. Not every row has a clone size; where given, it reads once, few, many or a size class.

D	size	J	V	CDR3	DNA
TRBD1	-	TRBJ2-3	TRBV5-4	CASSFGTGELDTQYF	TGTGCCAGCAGCTTCGGGACAGGGGAGTTAGATACGCAGTATTTT
-	-	TRBJ2-3	TRBV5-1	CASSLGSVADTQYF	TGCGCCAGCAGCTTGGGTAGCGTTGCAGATACGCAGTATTTT
TRBD1	-	TRBJ1-3	TRBV9	CASSSQGGRNTIYF	TGTGCCAGCAGCTCCCAGGGGGGAAGAAACACCATATATTTT
-	-	TRBJ1-6	TRBV6-1	CASSENSPLHF	TGTGCCAGCAGTGAAAATTCACCCCTCCACTTT
TRBD1	few	TRBJ1-2	TRBV7-8	CASTPSRQGGYGYTF	TGTGCCAGCACCCCCTCAAGACAGGGGGGCTATGGCTACACCTTC
TRBD1	-	TRBJ2-7	TRBV19	CASSFTGVSYEQYF	TGTGCCAGTAGTTTCACAGGGGTTTCCTACGAGCAGTACTTC
TRBD2	-	TRBJ2-5	TRBV13	CASSQFGSGTQETQYF	TGTGCCAGCAGCCAGTTTGGTAGCGGGACCCAAGAGACCCAGTACTTC
-	-	TRBJ2-7	TRBV27	CASSLGGNPYEQYF	TGTGCCAGCAGCCTGGGGGGAAACCCCTACGAGCAGTACTTC
TRBD1	-	TRBJ1-1	TRBV11-2	CASSLEGQVNTEAFF	TGTGCCAGCAGCTTAGAAGGACAGGTGAACACTGAAGCTTTCTTT
-	-	TRBJ2-5	TRBV12-3/TRBV12-4	CASSLLRAETQYF	TGTGCCAGCAGTTTGTTAAGGGCAGAGACCCAGTACTTC
-	-	TRBJ2-5	TRBV9	CASSVGEDSSVGGETQYF	TGTGCCAGCAGCGTAGGCGAGGACTCATCTGTCGGTGGAGAGACCCAGTACTTC
-	-	TRBJ2-2	TRBV19	CASSISPSLGGELFF	TGTGCCAGTAGTATTTCCCCCAGCTTGGGGGGGGAGCTGTTTTTT
-	once	TRBJ1-1	TRBV10-3	CAISEAGSVSEAFF	TGTGCCATCAGTGAAGCGGGCAGTGTATCTGAAGCTTTCTTT
-	-	TRBJ2-3	TRBV5-1	CASRNENADTQYF	TGCGCCAGCAGGAATGAAAACGCTGATACGCAGTATTTT
-	-	TRBJ1-2	TRBV7-2	CASSLSFALSKYGYTF	TGTGCCAGCAGCTTATCTTTCGCTTTATCGAAGTATGGCTACACCTTC
-	-	TRBJ2-4	TRBV18	CASSPGSPGDIQYF	TGTGCCAGCTCACCTGGGTCCCCTGGGGACATTCAGTACTTC
TRBD1	-	TRBJ1-5	TRBV19	CASSRDRATNQPQHF	TGTGCCAGTAGTAGGGACAGGGCCACCAATCAGCCCCAGCATTTT
TRBD2	-	TRBJ2-2	TRBV3-1/TRBV3-2	CASSQTTSGITGELFF	TGTGCCAGCAGCCAGACGACTAGCGGGATTACCGGGGAGCTGTTTTTT
-	-	TRBJ2-5	TRBV28	CASSLLREEVETQYF	TGTGCCAGCAGTTTATTGAGGGAGGAGGTCGAGACCCAGTACTTC
-	-	TRBJ2-7	TRBV29-1	CSASRSRADRPEQYF	TGCAGCGCTTCCCGTTCCCGGGCCGATAGACCCGAGCAGTACTTC
-	-	TRBJ2-7	TRBV4-1	CASSHPLGSSSYEQYF	TGCGCCAGCAGCCACCCTCTGGGCAGTTCTTCCTACGAGCAGTACTTC
-	-	TRBJ1-6	TRBV5-5	CASRGDVVSYNSPLHF	TGTGCCAGCAGAGGGGACGTTGTTTCCTATAATTCACCCCTCCACTTT
TRBD2	-	TRBJ2-4	TRBV27	CASSASPGPGGNIQYF	TGTGCCAGCAGTGCCTCTCCCGGACCGGGAGGAAACATTCAGTACTTC
-	-	TRBJ2-6	TRBV19	CASRISGANVLTF	TGTGCCAGTCGGATCTCTGGGGCCAACGTCCTGACTTTC
TRBD2	-	TRBJ2-3	TRBV24-1	CATSAGTSGNTDTQYF	TGTGCCACCAGTGCTGGGACTAGCGGAAACACAGATACGCAGTATTTT
-	-	TRBJ2-7	TRBV4-2	CASSQGVALGYEQYF	TGTGCCAGCAGCCAAGGGGTGGCCCTAGGATACGAGCAGTACTTC
-	-	TRBJ2-5	TRBV21-1	CASSKERGQGNQYF	TGTGCCAGCAGCAAAGAAAGGGGACAGGGAAACCAGTACTTC
-	-	TRBJ1-4	TRBV5-1	CASSLSQGEKLFF	TGCGCCAGCAGCTTGAGTCAAGGCGAAAAACTGTTTTTT
-	-	TRBJ2-1	TRBV7-9	CASSRTHEQFF	TGTGCCAGCAGCCGGACCCATGAGCAGTTCTTC
TRBD2	-	TRBJ2-3	TRBV6-5	CASRGTSGSTYTQYF	TGTGCCAGCAGGGGGACTAGCGGGAGTACCTATACGCAGTATTTT
TRBD2	-	TRBJ2-5	TRBV7-2	CASSFVAGGPDGETQYF	TGTGCCAGCAGCTTCGTGGCGGGAGGGCCGGACGGAGAGACCCAGTACTTC
TRBD1	once	TRBJ2-3	TRBV18	CASSPNSGGADTQYF	TGTGCCAGCTCACCGAACTCAGGGGGCGCAGATACGCAGTATTTT
-	-	TRBJ1-5	TRBV19	CASSRTGPGQPQHF	TGTGCCAGTAGTCGAACAGGGCCGGGACAGCCCCAGCATTTT
TRBD2	few	TRBJ2-2	TRBV12-5	CASGLVRPASGPTGELFF	TGTGCTAGTGGTTTGGTACGGCCCGCTAGCGGACCGACCGGGGAGCTGTTTTTT
TRBD2	-	TRBJ2-1	TRBV19	CASSAYIGAGGPNEQFF	TGTGCCAGTAGTGCATATATAGGAGCGGGAGGCCCCAATGAGCAGTTCTTC
TRBD2	-	TRBJ2-1	TRBV4-1	CASSQRGTSGTYNEQFF	TGCGCCAGCAGCCAGAGAGGGACTAGCGGGACCTACAATGAGCAGTTCTTC
TRBD1	-	TRBJ2-7	TRBV10-3	CAIRDPGQTSYEQYF	TGTGCCATCAGGGATCCGGGACAGACAAGTTACGAGCAGTACTTC
-	-	TRBJ2-1	TRBV7-3	CASSLGGEPSEQFF	TGTGCCAGCAGTCTAGGAGGGGAGCCAAGTGAGCAGTTCTTC
-	-	TRBJ2-7	TRBV14	CASSQDPRDQITYYEQYF	TGTGCCAGCAGCCAAGATCCGAGAGATCAGATCACCTACTACGAGCAGTACTTC
TRBD2	few	TRBJ2-7	TRBV7-9	CASSAGTSPYEQYF	TGTGCCAGCAGCGCCGGGACTAGTCCCTACGAGCAGTACTTC
-	-	TRBJ1-1	TRBV5-6	CASSPIGAENTEAFF	TGTGCCAGCAGCCCAATCGGGGCGGAGAACACTGAAGCTTTCTTT
-	-	TRBJ1-4	TRBV30	CAWSVMATNEKLFF	TGTGCCTGGAGTGTTATGGCAACTAATGAAAAACTGTTTTTT
TRBD2	-	TRBJ2-1	TRBV6-4	CASSDGAAGYEQFF	TGTGCCAGCAGTGATGGGGCAGCGGGATATGAGCAGTTCTTC
-	-	TRBJ2-1	TRBV6-4	CASSAFLGDSPNEQFF	TGTGCCAGCAGTGCCTTTTTAGGGGACTCCCCCAATGAGCAGTTCTTC
-	-	TRBJ1-5	TRBV28	CATKGGFMNQPQHF	TGTGCCACCAAAGGAGGTTTTATGAATCAGCCCCAGCATTTT
-	-	TRBJ1-5	TRBV4-3	CASSQDWGNQPQHF	TGCGCCAGCAGCCAAGATTGGGGGAATCAGCCCCAGCATTTT
TRBD1	-	TRBJ1-5	TRBV28	CASSTGTGFNQPQHF	TGTGCCAGCAGTACCGGGACAGGGTTCAATCAGCCCCAGCATTTT
-	-	TRBJ1-2	TRBV6-1	CASSEARAGEKGYTF	TGTGCCAGCAGTGAAGCGAGGGCAGGGGAGAAGGGCTACACCTTC
-	-	TRBJ2-5	TRBV20-1	CSAVREETQYF	TGCAGTGCGGTGAGGGAAGAGACCCAGTACTTC
-	once	TRBJ2-1	TRBV5-6	CASSPPYSIEQFF	TGTGCCAGCAGCCCCCCTTATAGCATTGAGCAGTTCTTC
-	-	TRBJ2-2	TRBV6-5	CASSYIQGGTGELFF	TGTGCCAGCAGTTACATTCAGGGGGGGACCGGGGAGCTGTTTTTT
TRBD2	-	TRBJ2-4	TRBV28	CASSYRLLAGGAKNIQYF	TGTGCCAGCAGTTACCGTTTACTAGCGGGGGGAGCCAAAAACATTCAGTACTTC
TRBD2	-	TRBJ2-3	TRBV27	CASSGRRGTDTQYF	TGTGCCAGCAGCGGGAGGCGGGGCACAGATACGCAGTATTTT
TRBD1	-	TRBJ1-5	TRBV27	CASSLLGQGGNQPQHF	TGTGCCAGCAGTTTATTGGGACAGGGGGGCAATCAGCCCCAGCATTTT
TRBD1	once	TRBJ2-7	TRBV4-1	CASSLGQNYEQYF	TGCGCCAGCAGCCTGGGACAGAACTACGAGCAGTACTTC
TRBD1	medium-sized	TRBJ1-4	TRBV27	CASGQGTNEKLFF	TGTGCCAGCGGACAGGGAACTAATGAAAAACTGTTTTTT
-	-	TRBJ1-2	TRBV6-5	CASTFEANYGYTF	TGTGCCAGTACGTTCGAGGCGAACTATGGCTACACCTTC
-	-	TRBJ1-6	TRBV9	CASSHTRVSYNSPLHF	TGTGCCAGCAGCCATACCAGGGTCTCCTATAATTCACCCCTCCACTTT